The subject of this entry is one TCR beta chain. The source of the sample is a study of blood T cell repertoires in COVID-19. The CDR3 runs 14 residues. V dropped 3 bases and J dropped 0 bases, with 9 bases sitting between them. Germline CDR1 reads SGHAT; CDR2 reads FQNNGV. Sequencing used immunoSEQ multiplex PCR; TCRdb keeps in-frame clones, though not all of them. The table lists around 340,000 clones, 86% of them singletons. This chain uses TRBV11-2 with TRBJ2-7, with TRBD2 as a possible D gene (5 bases). The specimen sequenced was peripheral blood. The sequence was obtained from a woman aged 55-70 years with COVID-19, enrolled during active disease. The CDR3 DNA reads TGTGCCAGCAGCTTTCCCGGGAACTCCTACGAGCAGTACTTC. Amino acids: CASSFPGNSYEQYF.